These T cell receptor beta chains were read from a single sample in a study of CD8+ T cells in alopecia areata. Libraries were prepared by immunoSEQ multiplex PCR; TCRdb keeps only in-frame clonotypes and omits some of them. The sample holds 120,000 or so clones, about 59% seen once. The input for sequencing was CD4+ T cells sorted from blood, taken at week 4, from a patient treated with tofacitinib. These receptors originate from a human donor with alopecia areata. Each CDR3 is given with its conserved first and last residue. The D gene is left open where the match is weak. Not all rows give a size; the values are once, few, many and, for expanded clones, a class.

CDR3 DNA	CDR3 protein	J gene	clone size	V gene	D gene
TGTGCCAGCAGAGCCGGGACAGGGGCGTACGAGCAGTACTTC	CASRAGTGAYEQYF	TRBJ2-7	-	TRBV6-5	TRBD1
TGTGCCAGCAGCTTAAACGAGGGACTCGGTGGCTACACCTTC	CASSLNEGLGGYTF	TRBJ1-2	-	TRBV7-2	-
TGCAGCGTTCAGGGGACTGAAGCTTTCTTT	CSVQGTEAFF	TRBJ1-1	-	TRBV29-1	-
TGTGCCAGCAGTCGGGAGTTGAACACTGAAGCTTTCTTT	CASSRELNTEAFF	TRBJ1-1	-	TRBV2	-
TGCGCCAGCAGCCAAGATCTCGCCCCGAACGTGGTAGAGACCCAGTACTTC	CASSQDLAPNVVETQYF	TRBJ2-5	-	TRBV4-1	-
TGCGCCAGCAGCAGTCCTCGGTTCACAGATACGCAGTATTTT	CASSSPRFTDTQYF	TRBJ2-3	-	TRBV5-1	-
TGCGCCAGCAGCCACACAGGGGGCCAGAACACTGAAGCTTTCTTT	CASSHTGGQNTEAFF	TRBJ1-1	-	TRBV5-1	TRBD1
TGCAGCGTTGGGGGCAGAAACTATGGCTACACCTTC	CSVGGRNYGYTF	TRBJ1-2	few	TRBV29-1	-
TGCAGCGTTGAATCGGGGAGCAAGACCCAGTACTTC	CSVESGSKTQYF	TRBJ2-5	few	TRBV29-1	-
TGTGCCAGCAGCTTAGGAGGGCTCCGAGAGACCCAGTACTTC	CASSLGGLRETQYF	TRBJ2-5	-	TRBV7-2	-
TGTGCCAGCAGCCTTAGCTCCTACGAGCAGTACTTC	CASSLSSYEQYF	TRBJ2-7	once	TRBV7-9	-
TGCGCCAGCAGCAACAACCTCCAGGGAAACTATGGCTACACCTTC	CASSNNLQGNYGYTF	TRBJ1-2	few	TRBV5-1	-
TGTGCCAGCAGCGTATTAGGGGACGGCTACACCTTC	CASSVLGDGYTF	TRBJ1-2	-	TRBV9	-
TGTGCCAGCAGCGTATTCCAAACCACAGATACGCAGTATTTT	CASSVFQTTDTQYF	TRBJ2-3	-	TRBV9	-
TGTGCCAGCACTAGCGGGAGTTCCTACGAGCAGTACTTC	CASTSGSSYEQYF	TRBJ2-7	-	TRBV11-2	TRBD2
TGTGCCAGCAGCTCGGACTTGGGCCCCTTCGAGCAGTACTTC	CASSSDLGPFEQYF	TRBJ2-7	-	TRBV7-2	-
TGCAGCGCCAGGGGGGATACGCAGTATTTT	CSARGDTQYF	TRBJ2-3	-	TRBV29-1	TRBD1
TGCGCCAGCAGCTTGGAAACGAGACTAGTCGCGGGCGTCGAGACCCAGTACTTC	CASSLETRLVAGVETQYF	TRBJ2-5	-	TRBV5-1	-
TGTGCCAGCAGCTTAACATCGGGTAGCGGCACAGATACGCAGTATTTT	CASSLTSGSGTDTQYF	TRBJ2-3	-	TRBV7-3	-
TGCGCCAGCAGCTCGGGACAGAACACCGGGGAGCTGTTTTTT	CASSSGQNTGELFF	TRBJ2-2	-	TRBV5-1	-
TGTGCCTGGAGGGGTTGGCCAGAAGAAAAACGTAACTATGGCTACACCTTC	CAWRGWPEEKRNYGYTF	TRBJ1-2	-	TRBV30	-
TGCGCCAGCAGCCTCTCTCCGGGACAGGATGGCTACACCTTC	CASSLSPGQDGYTF	TRBJ1-2	-	TRBV5-1	TRBD1
TGCAGCGCTGGCGGGACGTTATACGAGCAGTACTTC	CSAGGTLYEQYF	TRBJ2-7	few	TRBV29-1	-
TGTGCCAGCAGCTTAGCTGTCAGGACGTCTGGCTACACCTTC	CASSLAVRTSGYTF	TRBJ1-2	-	TRBV7-2	-
TGTGCCTGGAGTGTGGGGGAGGAGACCCAGTACTTC	CAWSVGEETQYF	TRBJ2-5	few	TRBV30	-
TGTGCCAGCAATCGACAGAGGGGTGAAAAACTGTTTTTT	CASNRQRGEKLFF	TRBJ1-4	-	TRBV7-2	-
TGCAGCGCCTCAGGACAGGCGATAAACATTCAGTACTTC	CSASGQAINIQYF	TRBJ2-4	-	TRBV29-1	TRBD1
TGTGCCAGCAGCTTAGTCCCAGGGACCAACACTGAAGCTTTCTTT	CASSLVPGTNTEAFF	TRBJ1-1	few	TRBV7-2	-
TGCGCCAGCAGCCGAGATCGGGACGGTAATGAAAAACTGTTTTTT	CASSRDRDGNEKLFF	TRBJ1-4	few	TRBV4-1	-
TGTGCCAGCAGCCAAGGACTAGCGGCCACCTACGAGCAGTACTTC	CASSQGLAATYEQYF	TRBJ2-7	-	TRBV4-2	TRBD2
TGTGCCAGCTCACCACTTCGTGGGTCCTTAAATCAAGAGACCCAGTACTTC	CASSPLRGSLNQETQYF	TRBJ2-5	-	TRBV18	-
TGTGCCAGCAGTTCGTACAGGGGCACCACACAGGACCCTAGCACAGATACGCAGTATTTT	CASSSYRGTTQDPSTDTQYF	TRBJ2-3	-	TRBV27	TRBD1
TGCAGCGTGGCGGGACAGGGATATGGCTACACCTTC	CSVAGQGYGYTF	TRBJ1-2	few	TRBV29-1	TRBD1
TGCAGCGTCCGACAGGCTGAGAACTCCTACGAGCAGTACTTC	CSVRQAENSYEQYF	TRBJ2-7	-	TRBV29-1	-
TGTGCCACCAGCAGAGACCGGGCCCCAGATACGCAGTATTTT	CATSRDRAPDTQYF	TRBJ2-3	few	TRBV15	-
TGTGCCACCAGCAGAGAGGGGGGGCCTAGCACAGATACGCAGTATTTT	CATSREGGPSTDTQYF	TRBJ2-3	-	TRBV15	-
TGCGCCAGCAGCCAAGAGAGACAGAATAATTCACCCCTCCACTTT	CASSQERQNNSPLHF	TRBJ1-6	-	TRBV4-1	-
TGTGCCAGCAGCGTGGGAGCGGGGGGTTTCACAGATACGCAGTATTTT	CASSVGAGGFTDTQYF	TRBJ2-3	-	TRBV9	TRBD2
TGTGCCAGCAGCTTAGGACTAGTGATTACTGATGAGCAGTTCTTC	CASSLGLVITDEQFF	TRBJ2-1	few	TRBV7-8	-
TGTGCCAGCAGTGACCAGGCCTTCGAGCAGTTCTTC	CASSDQAFEQFF	TRBJ2-1	-	TRBV2	-
TGTGCCAGCCAAGGTTACGCAGAGACCCAGTACTTC	CASQGYAETQYF	TRBJ2-5	few	TRBV28	-
TGTGCCAGCAGTTCCCCGACAGGGGGAAATTCACCCCTCCACTTT	CASSSPTGGNSPLHF	TRBJ1-6	-	TRBV27	TRBD1
TGTGCCTGGAGTCGCGGACAAGTCACAGATACGCAGTATTTT	CAWSRGQVTDTQYF	TRBJ2-3	-	TRBV30	-
TGTGCCAGCAGCCCATCTGGGACAGGGGAAACTGAAGCTTTCTTT	CASSPSGTGETEAFF	TRBJ1-1	few	TRBV5-6	TRBD1
TGTGCCAGCAGCTCATACAGGGGGTCTGACTATGGCTACACCTTC	CASSSYRGSDYGYTF	TRBJ1-2	-	TRBV7-2	TRBD1
TGTGCCAGCGGGGGGGGGCAAGAGACCCAGTACTTC	CASGGGQETQYF	TRBJ2-5	-	TRBV6-5	TRBD2
TGCAGCCTGAAGGTTGTGGAGACCCAGTACTTC	CSLKVVETQYF	TRBJ2-5	-	TRBV29-1	-
TGTGCCAGCAGCTTGGGACTTAACACCGGGGAGCTGTTTTTT	CASSLGLNTGELFF	TRBJ2-2	-	TRBV5-7	-
TGTGCCAGCAGTCCGCGGTGGGACACTGAAGCTTTCTTT	CASSPRWDTEAFF	TRBJ1-1	-	TRBV6-1	-
TGTGCCAGCAGATGGGGGAGCGCCGGGGAGCTGTTTTTT	CASRWGSAGELFF	TRBJ2-2	-	TRBV14	-
TGTGCCTGGAGTCCTGTGAGGACTAGCGGGGCTTCCTACGAGCAGTACTTC	CAWSPVRTSGASYEQYF	TRBJ2-7	-	TRBV30	TRBD2
TGTGCCAGCAGCTTAGTTCTCCGGCGGGAGGGCGAGTACCAAGAGACCCAGTACTTC	CASSLVLRREGEYQETQYF	TRBJ2-5	-	TRBV11-2	TRBD2
TGTGCCAGCAGTCTAGACAGGGGGCGATCGAATTCACCCCTCCACTTT	CASSLDRGRSNSPLHF	TRBJ1-6	-	TRBV27	TRBD1
TGTGCCAGCAGTGAAGGCCAGGGATACTACGAGCAGTACTTC	CASSEGQGYYEQYF	TRBJ2-7	once	TRBV2	-
TGCGCCAGCAGCTTAAGTCGGGTACTCAGTGAGACTCGGAACACCGGGGAGCTGTTTTTT	CASSLSRVLSETRNTGELFF	TRBJ2-2	-	TRBV5-1	-
TGTGCCAGTATTAGTATGCCCTCTGGGGCCAACGTCCTGACTTTC	CASISMPSGANVLTF	TRBJ2-6	few	TRBV19	-
TGTGCCAGCAGCCCCCTCGAGGGGTCCAAAAACATTCAGTACTTC	CASSPLEGSKNIQYF	TRBJ2-4	-	TRBV7-8	-
TGCAGCGTTGGGTTGGGCGAGAGCACAGATACGCAGTATTTT	CSVGLGESTDTQYF	TRBJ2-3	few	TRBV29-1	-